This T cell receptor beta chain is from a study of blood T cell repertoires in COVID-19. Sequenced by immunoSEQ multiplex PCR; TCRdb stores in-frame clones only, minus some. Of about 100,000 clones detected, roughly 92% appear once; the ten largest clones hold around 5.7%. This CDR3 contains 12 residues. V was pared by 10 bases and J by 2 bases, with 11 bases between. This clone turned up a few times. The source material was peripheral blood. The gene calls are TRBV12-3 or TRBV12-4 and TRBJ1-1; D gene ambiguous. This TCR was sampled from an older man with acute or convalescent COVID-19. This chain's CDR3 is CATQEGNTEAFF. DNA for the CDR3: TGTGCCACGCAAGAGGGAAACACTGAAGCTTTCTTT.